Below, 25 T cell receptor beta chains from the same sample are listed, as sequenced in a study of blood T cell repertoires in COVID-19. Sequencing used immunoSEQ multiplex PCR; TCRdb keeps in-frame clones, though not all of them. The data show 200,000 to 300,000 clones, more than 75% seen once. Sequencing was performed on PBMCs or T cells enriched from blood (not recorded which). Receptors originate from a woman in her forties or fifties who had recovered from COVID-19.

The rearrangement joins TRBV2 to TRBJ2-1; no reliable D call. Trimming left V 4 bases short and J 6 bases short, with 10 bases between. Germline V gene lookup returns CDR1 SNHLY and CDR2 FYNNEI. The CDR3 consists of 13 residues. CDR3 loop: CASSGLPGNEQFF. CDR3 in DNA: TGTGCCAGCAGTGGACTCCCGGGCAATGAGCAGTTCTTC. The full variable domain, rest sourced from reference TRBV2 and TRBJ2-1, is EPEVTQTPSHQVTQMGQEVILRCVPISNHLYFYWYRQILGQKVEFLVSFYNNEISEKSEIFDDQFSVERPDGSNFTLKIRSTKLEDSAMYFCASSGLPGNEQFFGPGTRLTVL.

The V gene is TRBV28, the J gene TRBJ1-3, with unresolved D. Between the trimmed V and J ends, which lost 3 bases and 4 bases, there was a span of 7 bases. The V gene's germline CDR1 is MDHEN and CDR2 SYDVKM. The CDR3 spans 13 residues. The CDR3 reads CASSFPPGNTIYF. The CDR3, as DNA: TGTGCCAGCAGTTTTCCCCCAGGAAACACCATATATTTT.

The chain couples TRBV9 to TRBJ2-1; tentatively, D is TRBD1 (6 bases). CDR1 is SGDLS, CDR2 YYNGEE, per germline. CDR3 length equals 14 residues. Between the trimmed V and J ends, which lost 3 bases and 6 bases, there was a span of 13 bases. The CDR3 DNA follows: TGTGCCAGCAGCGCGCCACCACAGGGCAATGAGCAGTTCTTC. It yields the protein CASSAPPQGNEQFF.

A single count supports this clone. CDR3 coding DNA: TGTGCCAGCAGCCCGCCACGTACCGGGACAGAGTCCTATGGCTACACCTTC. Translating it yields CASSPPRTGTESYGYTF. The V call is TRBV7-9, the J call TRBJ1-2; TRBD1 aligns across 7 bases. The J segment lost 4 bases and the V segment lost 5 bases, leaving 16 bases of the junction unmatched. Germline CDR1 reads SEHNR; CDR2 reads FQNEAQ (reference sequence). This CDR3 region has 17 residues.

The CDR3 region has the DNA TGTGCCAGTAGTATAGCTCCACAACCTAGCAATCAGCCCCAGCATTTT. This codes for CASSIAPQPSNQPQHF. The genes are TRBV19 and TRBJ1-5; D not certain. V was shortened by 1 base and J by 0 bases, with 10 bases between the two germline ends. Germline V gives CDR1 LNHDA, CDR2 SQIVND (reference sequence). The CDR3 is made up of 16 amino acids.

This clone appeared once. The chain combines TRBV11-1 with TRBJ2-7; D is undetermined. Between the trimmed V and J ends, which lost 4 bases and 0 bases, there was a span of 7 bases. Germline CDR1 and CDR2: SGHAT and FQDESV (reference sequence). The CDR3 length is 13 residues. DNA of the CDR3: TGTGCCAGCAGCTCCAGGTTCTCCTACGAGCAGTACTTC. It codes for CASSSRFSYEQYF.

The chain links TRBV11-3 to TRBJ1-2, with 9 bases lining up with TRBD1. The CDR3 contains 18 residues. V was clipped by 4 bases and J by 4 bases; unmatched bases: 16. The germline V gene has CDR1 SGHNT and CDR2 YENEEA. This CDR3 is CASSYLGQGRGGIYGYTF. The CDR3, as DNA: TGTGCCAGCAGCTACCTTGGACAGGGGAGGGGTGGGATCTATGGCTACACCTTC.

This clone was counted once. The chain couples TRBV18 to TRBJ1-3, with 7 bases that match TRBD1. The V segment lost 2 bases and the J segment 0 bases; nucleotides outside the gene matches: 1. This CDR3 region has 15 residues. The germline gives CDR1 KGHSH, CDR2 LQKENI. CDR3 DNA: TGTGCCAGCTCACCAACAGGGGACTCTGGAAACACCATATATTTT. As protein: CASSPTGDSGNTIYF.

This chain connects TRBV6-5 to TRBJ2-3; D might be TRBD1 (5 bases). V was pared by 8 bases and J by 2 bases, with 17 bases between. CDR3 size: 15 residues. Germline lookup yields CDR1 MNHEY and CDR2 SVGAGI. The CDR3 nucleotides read TGTGCCAGCGCCCCTCGACAGAGTTCCACAGATACGCAGTATTTT. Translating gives CASAPRQSSTDTQYF.

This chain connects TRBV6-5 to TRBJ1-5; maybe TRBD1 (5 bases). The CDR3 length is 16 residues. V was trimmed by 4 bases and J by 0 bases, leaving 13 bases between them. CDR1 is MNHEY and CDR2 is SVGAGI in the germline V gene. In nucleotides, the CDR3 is TGTGCCAGCAGTTCGTGGCAGGGAACTAGCAATCAGCCCCAGCATTTT. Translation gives CASSSWQGTSNQPQHF.

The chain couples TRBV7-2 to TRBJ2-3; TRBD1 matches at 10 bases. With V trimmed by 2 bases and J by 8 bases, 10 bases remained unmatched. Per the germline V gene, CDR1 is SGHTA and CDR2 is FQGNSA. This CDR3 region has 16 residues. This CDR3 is CASSLKMTGGGSTQYF. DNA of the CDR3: TGTGCCAGCAGCTTAAAGATGACAGGGGGCGGAAGTACGCAGTATTTT. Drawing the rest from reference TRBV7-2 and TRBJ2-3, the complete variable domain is GAGVSQSPSNKVTEKGKDVELRCDPISGHTALYWYRQSLGQGLEFLIYFQGNSAPDKSGLPSDRFSAERTGGSVSTLTIQRTQQEDSAVYLCASSLKMTGGGSTQYFGPGTRLTVL.

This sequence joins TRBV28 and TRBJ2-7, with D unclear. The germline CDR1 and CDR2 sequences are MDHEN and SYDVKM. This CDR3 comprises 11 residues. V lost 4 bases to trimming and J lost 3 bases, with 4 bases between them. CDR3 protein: CASSYFYEQYF. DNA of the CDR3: TGTGCCAGCAGTTACTTCTACGAGCAGTACTTC.

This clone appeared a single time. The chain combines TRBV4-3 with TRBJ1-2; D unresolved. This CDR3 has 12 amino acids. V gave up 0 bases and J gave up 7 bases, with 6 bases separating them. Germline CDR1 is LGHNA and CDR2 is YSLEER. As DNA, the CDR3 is TGCGCCAGCAGCCAAGATTCCGTTGGCTACACCTTC. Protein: CASSQDSVGYTF.

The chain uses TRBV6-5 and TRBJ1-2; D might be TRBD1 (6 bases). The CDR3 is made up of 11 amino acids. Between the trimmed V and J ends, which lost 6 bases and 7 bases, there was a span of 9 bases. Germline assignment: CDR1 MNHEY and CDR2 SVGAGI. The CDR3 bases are TGTGCCAGCAGACAGGGTCCTGGCTACACCTTC. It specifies CASRQGPGYTF.

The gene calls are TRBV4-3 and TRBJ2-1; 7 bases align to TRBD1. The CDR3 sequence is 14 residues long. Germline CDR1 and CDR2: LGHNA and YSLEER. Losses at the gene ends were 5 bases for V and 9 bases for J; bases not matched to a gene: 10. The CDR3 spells CASSDSTGLGEQFF. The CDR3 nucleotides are TGCGCCAGCAGCGATTCGACAGGGCTGGGTGAGCAGTTCTTC.

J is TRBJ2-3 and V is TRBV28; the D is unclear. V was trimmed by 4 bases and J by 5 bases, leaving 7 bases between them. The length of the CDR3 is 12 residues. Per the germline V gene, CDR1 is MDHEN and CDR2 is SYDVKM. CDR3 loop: CASSSFIDTQYF. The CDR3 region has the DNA TGTGCCAGCAGTTCATTCATAGATACGCAGTATTTT.

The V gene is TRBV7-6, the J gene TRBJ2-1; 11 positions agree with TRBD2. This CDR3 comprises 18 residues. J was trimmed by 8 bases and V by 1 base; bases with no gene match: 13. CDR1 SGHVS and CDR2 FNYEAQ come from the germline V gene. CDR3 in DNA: TGTGCCAGCAGCTTAGGGCCCATACTAGCGGGGGTAAACGATGAGCAGTTCTTC. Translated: CASSLGPILAGVNDEQFF. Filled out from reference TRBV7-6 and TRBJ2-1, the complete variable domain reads GAGVSQSPRYKVTKRGQDVALRCDPISGHVSLYWYRQALGQGPEFLTYFNYEAQQDKSGLPNDRFSAERPEGSISTLTIQRTEQRDSAMYRCASSLGPILAGVNDEQFFGPGTRLTVL.

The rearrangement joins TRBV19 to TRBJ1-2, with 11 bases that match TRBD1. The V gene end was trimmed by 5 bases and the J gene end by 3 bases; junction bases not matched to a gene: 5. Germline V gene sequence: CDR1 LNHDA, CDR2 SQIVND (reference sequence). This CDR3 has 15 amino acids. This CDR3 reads CASSPRTGGDYGYTF. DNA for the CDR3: TGTGCCAGTAGTCCCCGGACAGGGGGCGACTATGGCTACACCTTC.

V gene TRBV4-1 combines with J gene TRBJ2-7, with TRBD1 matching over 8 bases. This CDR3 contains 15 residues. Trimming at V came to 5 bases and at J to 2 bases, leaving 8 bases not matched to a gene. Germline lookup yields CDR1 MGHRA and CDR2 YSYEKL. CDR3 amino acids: CASSGRTGNTYEQYF. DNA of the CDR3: TGCGCCAGCAGCGGAAGGACAGGGAACACCTACGAGCAGTACTTC.

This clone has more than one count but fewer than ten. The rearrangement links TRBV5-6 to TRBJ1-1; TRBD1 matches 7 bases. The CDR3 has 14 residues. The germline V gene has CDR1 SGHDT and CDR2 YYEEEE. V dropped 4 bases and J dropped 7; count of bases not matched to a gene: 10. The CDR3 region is CASSLLGGRGEAFF. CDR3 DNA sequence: TGTGCCAGCAGCCTGCTAGGGGGCAGGGGTGAAGCTTTCTTT.

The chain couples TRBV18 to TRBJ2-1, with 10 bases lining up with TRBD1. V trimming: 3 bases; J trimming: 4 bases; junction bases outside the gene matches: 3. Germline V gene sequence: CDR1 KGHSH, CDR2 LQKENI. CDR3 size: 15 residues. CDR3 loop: CASSPWTGGYNEQFF. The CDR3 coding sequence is TGTGCCAGCTCACCCTGGACAGGGGGGTACAATGAGCAGTTCTTC.

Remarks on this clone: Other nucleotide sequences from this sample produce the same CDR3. CDR3 residues: CATSDTTGNYGYTF. The CDR3 DNA is TGTGCCACCAGTGATACGACAGGAAACTATGGCTACACCTTC. This chain connects TRBV24-1 to TRBJ1-2, with D possibly TRBD1 on 6 matching bases. With 3 bases removed from V and 2 bases from J, the gap between germline ends came to 9 bases. Germline V gives CDR1 KGHDR, CDR2 SFDVKD. The CDR3 length is 14 residues.

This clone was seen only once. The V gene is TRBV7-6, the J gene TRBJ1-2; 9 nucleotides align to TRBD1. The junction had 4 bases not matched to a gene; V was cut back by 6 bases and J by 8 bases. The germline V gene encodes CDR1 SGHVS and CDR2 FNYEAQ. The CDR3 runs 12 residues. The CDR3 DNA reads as TGTGCCAGCAGTCCCGACAGGGGGGGCTACACCTTC. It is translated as CASSPDRGGYTF.

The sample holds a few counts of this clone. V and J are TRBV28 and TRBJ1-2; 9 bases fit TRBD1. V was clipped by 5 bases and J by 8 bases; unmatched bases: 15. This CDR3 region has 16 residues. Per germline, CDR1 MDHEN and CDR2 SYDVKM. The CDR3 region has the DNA TGTGCCAGCAGTCCCTGGGACAGGGAATTCTCTGAGGGCTACACCTTC. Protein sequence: CASSPWDREFSEGYTF.

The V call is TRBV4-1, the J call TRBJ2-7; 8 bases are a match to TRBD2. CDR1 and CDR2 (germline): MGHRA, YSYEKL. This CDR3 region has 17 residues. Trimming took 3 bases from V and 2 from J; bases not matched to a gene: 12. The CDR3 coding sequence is TGCGCCAGCAGCCATCCCTTCACTAGCGGTTTAGCCTACGAGCAGTACTTC. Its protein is CASSHPFTSGLAYEQYF.